The sequence of this T cell receptor (beta chain) was determined in a study of T cells in Graves' hyperthyroidism and ophthalmopathy. Study-wide findings and caveats: Most clonotypes that expanded in the thyroid above 0.001 also showed up in blood.

Germline V CDR1 and CDR2: SGHVS, FQNEAQ. The V end was cut by 5 bases, the J end by 7 bases, with 11 bases between. This CDR3 has 13 residues. This clonotype was recorded at least ten times. Its antigen is not identified. TCR beta CDR3 regions were amplified from RNA transcripts. With the HTBI primer set, the TCR CDR3 went through a first round of RT-PCR. One entry per CDR3 protein, called by TCRdb with MiXCR from the multiplex PCR reads. This table has 620,000 or so distinct CDR3 sequences, roughly 15% appearing once. Reasons for excluding patients were uncontrolled infection, other autoimmune disease, pregnancy or lactation. The PBMCs had their origin in approximately 10 ml of fresh peripheral blood.

The sequence was obtained from a woman in her forties or fifties with Graves' ophthalmopathy. The chain uses TRBV7-8 and TRBJ1-4; D is unresolved. Source material: blood. CDR3 DNA: TGTGCCAGCAGCGCAGACACGGGTGAAAAACTGTTTTTT. This sequence encodes CASSADTGEKLFF.